The next 19 T cell receptor beta chains were all read from a single sample in a study of blood T cell repertoires in COVID-19. The repertoire was sequenced with immunoSEQ multiplex PCR; TCRdb's copy has only in-frame clones and lacks some. The data show roughly 300,000 clones, over 75% seen once. Specimen: PBMCs or T cells enriched from blood (not recorded which). The receptors here all came from a woman in her twenties or thirties who had recovered from COVID-19.

The chain combines TRBV7-9 with TRBJ2-3; TRBD1 is a possible D gene (6 bases). CDR3 length equals 15 residues. Trimming pared 6 bases from V and 0 bases from J, leaving 13 bases between. The germline gives CDR1 SEHNR, CDR2 FQNEAQ (reference sequence). CDR3 in amino acids: CASRGRTVSTDTQYF. CDR3 nucleotides: TGTGCCAGCAGGGGTCGGACAGTCAGCACAGATACGCAGTATTTT.

The rearrangement uses TRBV9 and TRBJ2-2, with a tentative D call TRBD1 (7 bases). The V end was cut by 2 bases, the J end by 3 bases, with 11 bases between. Germline loops: CDR1 SGDLS, CDR2 YYNGEE. The CDR3 loop spans 15 amino acids. Here the CDR3 reads CASSVSRGDTGELFF. The CDR3 region has the DNA TGTGCCAGCAGCGTTTCCAGGGGGGACACCGGGGAGCTGTTTTTT.

This sequence joins TRBV7-8 and TRBJ2-7, with 10 bases lining up with TRBD1. This CDR3 is built from 17 residues. Germline CDR1 and CDR2: SGHVS and FQNEAQ. Trimming took 5 bases from V and 3 from J; bases not matched to a gene: 13. CDR3 nucleotides: TGTGCCAGCAGCCCGCCCCCCGGGACAGGGGATTTCTACGAGCAGTACTTC. Encoded protein: CASSPPPGTGDFYEQYF.

V usage is TRBV4-1 and J usage is TRBJ1-4; no clear D. V shed 1 base and J shed 11 bases, with 8 bases lying between them. The CDR3 spans 12 residues. Looked up from germline, CDR1 is MGHRA and CDR2 is YSYEKL. This chain's CDR3 is CASSQVGSKLFF. The CDR3 nucleotides read TGCGCCAGCAGCCAAGTTGGGAGTAAACTGTTTTTT.

V gene TRBV27 combines with J gene TRBJ1-1; D perhaps matches TRBD1 (5 bases). V dropped 5 bases and J dropped 1 base, with 14 bases sitting between them. CDR3 length: 15 residues. From germline, CDR1 is MNHEY and CDR2 SMNVEV (reference sequence). CDR3 sequence reads: CASSAAGRRNTEAFF. The CDR3, as DNA: TGTGCCAGCAGTGCTGCGGGACGGCGGAACACTGAAGCTTTCTTT.

DNA for the CDR3: TGTGCCAGTAGTGCTTCCCGACTAGCGGGGGACCAAGAGACCCAGTACTTC. Amino acids: CASSASRLAGDQETQYF. The gene calls are TRBV19 and TRBJ2-5, with 12 nucleotides matching TRBD2. Germline CDR1 LNHDA, CDR2 SQIVND (reference sequence). The CDR3 runs to 17 residues. The trim removed 5 bases at V and 0 bases at J, leaving 7 bases unmatched.

The genes are TRBV7-6 and TRBJ1-6; 9 bases agree with TRBD1. Germline trimming cut 1 base from V and 8 bases from J; bases unmatched to any gene: 3. There are 15 residues in the CDR3. CDR1 is SGHVS, CDR2 FNYEAQ, per germline. CDR3 in DNA: TGTGCCAGCAGCTTAGACACAGGGGGCTATTCACCCCTCCACTTT. Its protein is CASSLDTGGYSPLHF.

The J gene is TRBJ1-3, the V gene TRBV29-1, with 8 bases that match TRBD1. CDR3 length: 14 residues. In germline, CDR1 is SQVTM, CDR2 ANQGSEA. V was clipped by 6 bases and J by 2 bases; unmatched bases: 6. DNA of the CDR3: TGCAGCGTCTGGACAGGGCCTCCTGGAAACACCATATATTTT. This gives the protein CSVWTGPPGNTIYF.

This clone occurred a few times. The V and J genes are TRBV27 and TRBJ1-5, with TRBD1 matching 7 bases. This CDR3 is 15 amino acids long. J was trimmed by 3 bases and V by 5 bases; bases with no gene match: 7. Per germline, CDR1 MNHEY and CDR2 SMNVEV (reference sequence). The CDR3 spells CASSINRGSNQPQHF. The CDR3 DNA reads as TGTGCCAGCAGTATCAACAGGGGTTCCAATCAGCCCCAGCATTTT.

This sequence joins TRBV7-2 and TRBJ1-2; perhaps TRBD1 as D (5 bases). CDR1 and CDR2 (germline): SGHTA, FQGNSA. Trimming took off 2 bases at V and 6 bases at J, with 13 bases between the two ends. This CDR3 comprises 14 residues. CDR3 region: CASSLNGREDGYTF. CDR3 nucleotides: TGTGCCAGCAGCTTAAATGGCAGGGAGGATGGCTACACCTTC.

This chain joins TRBV24-1 and TRBJ1-2; 8 bases are a match to TRBD1. CDR1 and CDR2 from the germline V gene are KGHDR and SFDVKD. V lost 3 bases to trimming and J lost 4 bases; unmatched junction nucleotides: 9. This CDR3 has 16 residues. In DNA, the CDR3 is TGTGCCACCAGTGATCTAGGGACAGGAGGCGTCTATGGCTACACCTTC. The encoded protein is CATSDLGTGGVYGYTF.

The chain employs TRBV19 and TRBJ1-1, with D perhaps matching TRBD1 (6 bases). The V gene lost 4 bases and the J gene lost 1 base, with 31 bases spanning the gap. This CDR3 region has 21 residues. The germline V gene encodes CDR1 LNHDA and CDR2 SQIVND (reference sequence). CDR3 protein: CASSKTTGSPPRSKGNTEAFF. In nucleotides, the CDR3 is TGTGCCAGTAGTAAAACGACAGGAAGCCCTCCTCGGTCGAAGGGGAACACTGAAGCTTTCTTT.

The chain recombines TRBV2 with TRBJ1-2; 9 positions agree with TRBD1. Germline CDR1 and CDR2: SNHLY and FYNNEI. V trimming: 4 bases; J trimming: 7 bases; junction bases outside the gene matches: 13. The CDR3 is made up of 16 amino acids. CDR3 DNA: TGTGCCAGCAGTGGGCTATCGGGACAGGGCAGCGGTGGCTACACCTTC. Its protein is CASSGLSGQGSGGYTF.

The J gene is TRBJ1-1, the V gene TRBV2; 7 nucleotides line up with TRBD1. The trim removed 5 bases at V and 4 bases at J, leaving 7 bases unmatched. Germline V gene data show CDR1 as SNHLY and CDR2 as FYNNEI. The CDR3 runs to 14 residues. The CDR3 DNA reads as TGTGCCAGCAGTAACCAGGGGGTCGGCACTGAAGCTTTCTTT. Translation gives CASSNQGVGTEAFF.

This clone came up a few times. This chain's CDR3 is CASSTPDRGDSYEQYF. CDR3 nucleotide sequence: TGTGCCAGCAGTACTCCCGACAGGGGCGACTCCTACGAGCAGTACTTC. This chain links TRBV6-2 or TRBV6-3 with TRBJ2-7, with TRBD1 identical over 8 bases. The CDR3 totals 16 residues. Trimming removed 5 bases from V and 0 bases from J; junction bases left unmatched: 9. CDR1 is MNHEY and CDR2 is SVGEGT in the germline V gene.

As to this clone: This may stem from a read error, because a much larger clone lies one nucleotide away. The rearrangement links TRBV9 to TRBJ1-1; possibly TRBD1 for D (5 bases). The CDR3 length is 15 residues. V lost 2 bases and J 4 bases, leaving 15 bases between the germline ends. Germline CDR1 reads SGDLS; CDR2 reads YYNGEE. CDR3 region: CASSVLTRGPTEAFF. The CDR3 bases are TGTGCCAGCAGCGTCCTGACAAGGGGCCCCACTGAAGCTTTCTTT.

The V and J genes are TRBV6-6 and TRBJ1-5; the D is unclear. Germline V lookup: CDR1 MNHNY, CDR2 SVGAGI (reference sequence). The CDR3 consists of 13 residues. The V gene lost 2 bases and the J gene lost 4 bases, with 6 bases spanning the gap. The CDR3 DNA is TGTGCCAGCAGTTACAGAGCTAATCAGCCCCAGCATTTT. It yields the protein CASSYRANQPQHF.

The chain carries TRBV18 and TRBJ2-5; 9 positions match TRBD1. The CDR3 spans 14 residues. With V trimmed by 5 bases and J by 5 bases, 6 bases remained unmatched. Germline CDR1 reads KGHSH; CDR2 reads LQKENI. The CDR3 sequence: CASSRTGAWETQYF. CDR3 sequence (DNA): TGTGCCAGCTCAAGGACAGGGGCATGGGAGACCCAGTACTTC. The full variable domain, completed using reference TRBV18 and TRBJ2-5, is NAGVMQNPRHLVRRRGQEARLRCSPMKGHSHVYWYRQLPEEGLKFMVYLQKENIIDESGMPKERFSAEFPKEGPSILRIQQVVRGDSAAYFCASSRTGAWETQYFGPGTRLLVL.

The genes are TRBV27 and TRBJ1-1; 9 nucleotides align to TRBD1. CDR1 and CDR2 (germline): MNHEY, SMNVEV (reference sequence). This CDR3 has 16 amino acids. V gave up 4 bases and J gave up 0 bases; unmatched junction bases: 6. CDR3 sequence reads: CASSSFGTGLNTEAFF. The CDR3, as DNA: TGTGCCAGCAGTTCCTTTGGGACAGGGTTGAACACTGAAGCTTTCTTT.